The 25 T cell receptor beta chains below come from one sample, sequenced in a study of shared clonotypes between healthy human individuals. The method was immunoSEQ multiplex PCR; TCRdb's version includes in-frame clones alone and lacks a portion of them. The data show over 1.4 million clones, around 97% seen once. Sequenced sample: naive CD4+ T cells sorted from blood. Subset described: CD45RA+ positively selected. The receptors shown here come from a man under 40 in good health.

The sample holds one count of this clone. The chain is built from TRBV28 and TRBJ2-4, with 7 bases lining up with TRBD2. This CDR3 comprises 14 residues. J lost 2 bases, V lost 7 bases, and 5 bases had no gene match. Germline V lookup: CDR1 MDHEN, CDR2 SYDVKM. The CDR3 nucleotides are TGTGCCAGCACTGGGGGGGAGCCCAAAAACATTCAGTACTTC. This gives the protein CASTGGEPKNIQYF.

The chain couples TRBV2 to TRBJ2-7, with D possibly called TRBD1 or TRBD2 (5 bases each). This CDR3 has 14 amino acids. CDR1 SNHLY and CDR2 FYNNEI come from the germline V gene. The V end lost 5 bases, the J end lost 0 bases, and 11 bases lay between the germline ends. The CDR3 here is CASSRDLYSYEQYF. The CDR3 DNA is TGTGCCAGCAGTCGGGACCTGTACTCCTACGAGCAGTACTTC.

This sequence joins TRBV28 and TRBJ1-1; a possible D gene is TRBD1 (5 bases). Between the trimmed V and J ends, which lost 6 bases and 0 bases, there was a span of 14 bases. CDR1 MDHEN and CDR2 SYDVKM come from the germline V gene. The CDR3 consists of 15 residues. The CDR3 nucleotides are TGTGCCAGCAGAGAGGGGCCTCTCCTGAACACTGAAGCTTTCTTT. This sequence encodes CASREGPLLNTEAFF.

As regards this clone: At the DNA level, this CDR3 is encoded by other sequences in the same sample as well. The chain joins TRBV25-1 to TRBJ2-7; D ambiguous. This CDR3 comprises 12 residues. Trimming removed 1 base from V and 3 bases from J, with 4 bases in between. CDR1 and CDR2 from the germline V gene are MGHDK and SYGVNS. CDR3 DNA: TGTGCCAGCAGTGAATCGGGCTACGAGCAGTACTTC. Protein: CASSESGYEQYF.

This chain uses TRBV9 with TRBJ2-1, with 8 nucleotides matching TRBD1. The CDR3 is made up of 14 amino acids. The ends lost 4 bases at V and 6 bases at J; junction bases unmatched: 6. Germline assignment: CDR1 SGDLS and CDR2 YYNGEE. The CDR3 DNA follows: TGTGCCAGCAGCCCCGGACAGGGCCGCAATGAGCAGTTCTTC. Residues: CASSPGQGRNEQFF.

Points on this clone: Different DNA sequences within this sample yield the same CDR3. The CDR3 reads CASSQGGEQYF. CDR3 DNA sequence: TGTGCCAGCAGTCAAGGGGGGGAGCAGTACTTC. The gene calls are TRBV6-5 and TRBJ2-7; D tentatively reads TRBD1 or TRBD2 (6 bases each). Trimming stripped 5 bases from V and 7 bases from J, with 9 bases between. This CDR3 has 11 amino acids. The germline V gene encodes CDR1 MNHEY and CDR2 SVGAGI.

The CDR3 nucleotides read TGTGCCAGCAGCTTGATCGGGGGGCGTCGATCAGGGAAAGAGACCCAGTACTTC. This gives the protein CASSLIGGRRSGKETQYF. The chain recombines TRBV5-4 with TRBJ2-5, with D possibly TRBD2 on 7 matching bases. This CDR3 has 18 residues. Germline-derived CDR1 and CDR2 are SGHNT and YYREEE (reference sequence). The V and J ends lost 1 base and 3 bases respectively, with 22 bases between them.

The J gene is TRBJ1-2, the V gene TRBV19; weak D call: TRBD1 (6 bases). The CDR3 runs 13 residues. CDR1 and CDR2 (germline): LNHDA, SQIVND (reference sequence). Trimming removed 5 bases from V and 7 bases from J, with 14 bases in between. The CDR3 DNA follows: TGTGCCAGTAGTCTCACAGGGCTGCGTGGCTACACCTTC. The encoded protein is CASSLTGLRGYTF.

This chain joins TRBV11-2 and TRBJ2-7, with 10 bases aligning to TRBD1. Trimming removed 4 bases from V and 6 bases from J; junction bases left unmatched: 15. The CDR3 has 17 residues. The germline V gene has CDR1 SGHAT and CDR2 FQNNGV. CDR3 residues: CASSSSGDFGTGVEQYF. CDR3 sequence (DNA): TGTGCCAGCAGCTCGAGCGGAGACTTTGGGACAGGGGTCGAGCAGTACTTC.

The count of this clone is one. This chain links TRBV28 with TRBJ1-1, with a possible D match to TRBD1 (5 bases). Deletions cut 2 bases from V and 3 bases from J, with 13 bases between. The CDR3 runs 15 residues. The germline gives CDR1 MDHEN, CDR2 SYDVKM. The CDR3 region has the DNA TGTGCCAGCAGTTTACAGGGTCTTCGGGACACTGAAGCTTTCTTT. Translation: CASSLQGLRDTEAFF.

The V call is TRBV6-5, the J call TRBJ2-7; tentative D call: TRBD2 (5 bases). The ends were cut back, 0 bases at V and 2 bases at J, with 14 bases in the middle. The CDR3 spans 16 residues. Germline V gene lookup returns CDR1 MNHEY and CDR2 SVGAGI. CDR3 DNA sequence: TGTGCCAGCAGTTACTCGAGGGAGAGACCGACCTACGAGCAGTACTTC. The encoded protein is CASSYSRERPTYEQYF.

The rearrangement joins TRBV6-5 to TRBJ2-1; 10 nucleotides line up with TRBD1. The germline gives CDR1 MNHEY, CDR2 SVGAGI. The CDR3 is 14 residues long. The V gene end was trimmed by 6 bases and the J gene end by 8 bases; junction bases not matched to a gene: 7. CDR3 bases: TGTGCCAGCAGACTAGGACAGGGGGTCTATGAGCAGTTCTTC. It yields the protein CASRLGQGVYEQFF.

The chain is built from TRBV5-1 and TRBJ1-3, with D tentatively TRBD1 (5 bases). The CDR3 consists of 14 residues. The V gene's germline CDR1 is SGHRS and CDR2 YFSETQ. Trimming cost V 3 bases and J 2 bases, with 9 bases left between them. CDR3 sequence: CASSSRGPGNTIYF. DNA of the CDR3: TGCGCCAGCAGCTCCCGGGGCCCTGGAAACACCATATATTTT.

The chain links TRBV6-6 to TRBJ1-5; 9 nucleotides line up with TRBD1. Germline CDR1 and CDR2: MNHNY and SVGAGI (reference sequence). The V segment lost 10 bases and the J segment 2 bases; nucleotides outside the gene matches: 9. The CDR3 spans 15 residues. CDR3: CATLDRGRRNQPQHF. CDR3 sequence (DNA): TGTGCCACCCTCGACAGGGGGAGGCGCAATCAGCCCCAGCATTTT.

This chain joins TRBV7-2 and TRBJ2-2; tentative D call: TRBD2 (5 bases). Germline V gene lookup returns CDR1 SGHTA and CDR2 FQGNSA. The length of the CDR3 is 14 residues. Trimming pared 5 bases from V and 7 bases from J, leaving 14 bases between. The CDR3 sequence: CASSLGISGGELFF. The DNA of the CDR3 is TGTGCCAGCAGCCTCGGGATTTCGGGCGGGGAGCTGTTTTTT.

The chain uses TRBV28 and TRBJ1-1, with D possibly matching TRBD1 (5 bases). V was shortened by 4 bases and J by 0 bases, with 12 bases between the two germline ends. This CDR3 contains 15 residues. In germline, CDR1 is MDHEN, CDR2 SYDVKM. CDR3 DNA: TGTGCCAGCAGTTATCAGGGTAGGGTGAACACTGAAGCTTTCTTT. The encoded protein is CASSYQGRVNTEAFF.

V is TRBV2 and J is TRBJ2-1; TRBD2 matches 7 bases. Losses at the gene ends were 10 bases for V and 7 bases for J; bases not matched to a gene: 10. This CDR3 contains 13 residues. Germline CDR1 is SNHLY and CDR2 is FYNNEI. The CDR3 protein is CATGRERGNEQFF. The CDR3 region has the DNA TGTGCCACTGGGCGGGAGAGGGGAAATGAGCAGTTCTTC.

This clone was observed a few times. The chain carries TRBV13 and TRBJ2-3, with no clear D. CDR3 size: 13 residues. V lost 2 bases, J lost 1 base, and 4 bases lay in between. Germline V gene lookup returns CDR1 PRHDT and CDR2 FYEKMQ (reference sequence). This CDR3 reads CASSLTGTDTQYF. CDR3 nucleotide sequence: TGTGCCAGCAGCTTAACAGGCACAGATACGCAGTATTTT.

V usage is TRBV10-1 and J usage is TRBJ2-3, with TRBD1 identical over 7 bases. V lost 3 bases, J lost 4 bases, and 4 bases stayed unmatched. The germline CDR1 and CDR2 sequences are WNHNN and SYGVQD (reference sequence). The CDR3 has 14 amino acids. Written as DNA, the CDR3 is TGCGCCAGCAGTGACCGGACAGGCGCAGATACGCAGTATTTT. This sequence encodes CASSDRTGADTQYF.

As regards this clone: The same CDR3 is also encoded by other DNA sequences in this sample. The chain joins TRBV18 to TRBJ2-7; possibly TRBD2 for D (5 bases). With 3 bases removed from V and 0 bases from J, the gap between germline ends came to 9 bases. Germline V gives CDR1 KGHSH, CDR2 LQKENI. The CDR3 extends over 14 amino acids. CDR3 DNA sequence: TGTGCCAGCTCACCGCGCCGGGACTCCTACGAGCAGTACTTC. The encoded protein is CASSPRRDSYEQYF. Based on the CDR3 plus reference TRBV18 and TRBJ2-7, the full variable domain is NAGVMQNPRHLVRRRGQEARLRCSPMKGHSHVYWYRQLPEEGLKFMVYLQKENIIDESGMPKERFSAEFPKEGPSILRIQQVVRGDSAAYFCASSPRRDSYEQYFGPGTRLTVT.

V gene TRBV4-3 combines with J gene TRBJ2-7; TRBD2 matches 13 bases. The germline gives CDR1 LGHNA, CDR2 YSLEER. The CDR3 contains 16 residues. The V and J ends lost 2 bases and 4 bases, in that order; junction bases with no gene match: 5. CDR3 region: CASSQSGLAGRYEQYF. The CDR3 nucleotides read TGCGCCAGCAGCCAATCGGGACTAGCGGGAAGGTACGAGCAGTACTTC.

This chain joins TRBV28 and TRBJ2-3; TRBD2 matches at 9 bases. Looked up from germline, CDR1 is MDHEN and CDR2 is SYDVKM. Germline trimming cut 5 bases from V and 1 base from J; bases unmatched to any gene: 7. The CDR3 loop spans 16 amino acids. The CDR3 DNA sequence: TGTGCCAGCAGTCAAGTGACTAGCGGACGCACAGATACGCAGTATTTT. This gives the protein CASSQVTSGRTDTQYF.

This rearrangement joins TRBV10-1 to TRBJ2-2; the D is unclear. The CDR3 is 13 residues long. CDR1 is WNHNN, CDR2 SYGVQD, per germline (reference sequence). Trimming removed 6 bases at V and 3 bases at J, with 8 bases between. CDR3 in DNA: TGCGCCAGCAGCGGACCATACACCGGGGAGCTGTTTTTT. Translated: CASSGPYTGELFF.

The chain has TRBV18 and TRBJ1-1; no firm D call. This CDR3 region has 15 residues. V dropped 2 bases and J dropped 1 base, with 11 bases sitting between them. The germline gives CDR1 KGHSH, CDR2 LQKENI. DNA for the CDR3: TGTGCCAGCTCACCATTCTCTGGCCGGAACACTGAAGCTTTCTTT. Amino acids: CASSPFSGRNTEAFF.

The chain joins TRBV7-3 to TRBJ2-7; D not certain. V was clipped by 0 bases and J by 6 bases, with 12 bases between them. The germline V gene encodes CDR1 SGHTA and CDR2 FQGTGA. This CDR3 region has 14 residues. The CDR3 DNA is TGTGCCAGCAGCTTAACTGAATGGCGAGGCGAGCAGTACTTC. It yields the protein CASSLTEWRGEQYF.